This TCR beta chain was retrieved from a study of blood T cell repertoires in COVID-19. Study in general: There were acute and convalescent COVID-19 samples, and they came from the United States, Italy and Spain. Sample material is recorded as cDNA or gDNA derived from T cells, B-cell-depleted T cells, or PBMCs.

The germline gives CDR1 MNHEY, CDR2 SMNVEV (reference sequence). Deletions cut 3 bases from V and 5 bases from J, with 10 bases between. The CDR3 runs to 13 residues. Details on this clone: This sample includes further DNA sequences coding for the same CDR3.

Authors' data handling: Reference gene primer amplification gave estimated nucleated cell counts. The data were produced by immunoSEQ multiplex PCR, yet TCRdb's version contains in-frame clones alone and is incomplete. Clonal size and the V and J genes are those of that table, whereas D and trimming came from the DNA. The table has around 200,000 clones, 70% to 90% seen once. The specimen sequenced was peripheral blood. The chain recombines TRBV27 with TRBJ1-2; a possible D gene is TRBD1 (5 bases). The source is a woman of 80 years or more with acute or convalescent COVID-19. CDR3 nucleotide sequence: TGTGCCAGCAGTTTTCAGGGAGGGTATGGCTACACCTTC. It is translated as CASSFQGGYGYTF.